This TCR beta chain was retrieved from a study of long-term antiretroviral therapy in people with HIV. Study-wide findings and caveats: Dominating the repertoire at all time points were the clones that expanded before ART.

This clone was observed a few times. Its antigen is as yet unknown. The CDR3 has 14 amino acids. Germline CDR1 is SEHNR and CDR2 is FQNEAQ (reference sequence). Trimming cost V 5 bases and J 3 bases, with 13 bases left between them. The libraries were made with immunoSEQ v3.0 at survey level. Clones were read by immunoSEQ multiplex PCR, and TCRdb kept only the in-frame ones, dropping some. This sample has more than 20,000 clones, with over 65% found just once. The source of this sequence is a man between 25 and 39 years old with HIV. The chain carries TRBV7-9 and TRBJ1-1; D ambiguous. The input for sequencing was unsorted PBMCs, taken 4.4 years after starting antiretroviral therapy. The DNA of the CDR3 is TGTGCCAGCAGCCTTAGCGGCACCCACACTGAAGCTTTCTTT. Its translation: CASSLSGTHTEAFF.